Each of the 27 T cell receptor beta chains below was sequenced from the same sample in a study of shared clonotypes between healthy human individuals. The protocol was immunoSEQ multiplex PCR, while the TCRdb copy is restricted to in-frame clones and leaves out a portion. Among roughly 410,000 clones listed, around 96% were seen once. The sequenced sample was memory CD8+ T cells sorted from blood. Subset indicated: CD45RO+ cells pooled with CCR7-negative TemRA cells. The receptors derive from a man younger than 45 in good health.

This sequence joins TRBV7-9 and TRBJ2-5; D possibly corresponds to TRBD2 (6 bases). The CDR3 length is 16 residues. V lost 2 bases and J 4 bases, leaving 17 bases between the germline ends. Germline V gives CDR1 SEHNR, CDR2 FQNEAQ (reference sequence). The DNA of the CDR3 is TGTGCCAGCAGCTTACAACCGGGACTCTTATTAGAGACCCAGTACTTC. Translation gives CASSLQPGLLLETQYF.

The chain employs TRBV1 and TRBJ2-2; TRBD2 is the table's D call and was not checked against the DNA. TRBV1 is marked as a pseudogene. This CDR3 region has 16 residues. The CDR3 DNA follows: TGCACCAGCAGCCAAGATCTCCTAGCGGGAACCGGGGAGCTGTTTTTT. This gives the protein CTSSQDLLAGTGELFF.

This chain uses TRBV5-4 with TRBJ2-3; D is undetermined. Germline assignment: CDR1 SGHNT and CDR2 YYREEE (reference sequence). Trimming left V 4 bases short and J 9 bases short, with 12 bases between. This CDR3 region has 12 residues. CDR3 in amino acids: CASSEKGTTQYF. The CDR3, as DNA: TGTGCCAGCAGCGAAAAAGGAACGACGCAGTATTTT.

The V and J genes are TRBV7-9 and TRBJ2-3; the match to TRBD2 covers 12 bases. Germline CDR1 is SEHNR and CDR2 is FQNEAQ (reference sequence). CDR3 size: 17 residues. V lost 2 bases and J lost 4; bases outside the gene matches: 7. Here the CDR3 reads CASSLPQTSGSPDTQYF. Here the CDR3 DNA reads TGTGCCAGCAGCTTACCCCAGACTAGCGGGAGCCCAGATACGCAGTATTTT.

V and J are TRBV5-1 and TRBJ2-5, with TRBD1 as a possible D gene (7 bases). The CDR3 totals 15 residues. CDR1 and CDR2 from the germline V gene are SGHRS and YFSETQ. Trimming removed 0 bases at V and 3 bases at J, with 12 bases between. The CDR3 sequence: CASSLGGGGEETQYF. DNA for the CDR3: TGCGCCAGCAGCTTGGGTGGAGGGGGCGAAGAGACCCAGTACTTC. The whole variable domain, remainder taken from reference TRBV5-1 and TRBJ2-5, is KAGVTQTPRYLIKTRGQQVTLSCSPISGHRSVSWYQQTPGQGLQFLFEYFSETQRNKGNFPGRFSGRQFSNSRSEMNVSTLELGDSALYLCASSLGGGGEETQYFGPGTRLLVL.

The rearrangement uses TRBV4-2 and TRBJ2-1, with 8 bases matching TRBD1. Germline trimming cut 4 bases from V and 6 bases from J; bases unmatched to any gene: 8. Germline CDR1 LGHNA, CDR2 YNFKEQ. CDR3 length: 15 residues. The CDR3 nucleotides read TGTGCCAGCAGCCGACGGACAGGGTCCCTCAATGAGCAGTTCTTC. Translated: CASSRRTGSLNEQFF.

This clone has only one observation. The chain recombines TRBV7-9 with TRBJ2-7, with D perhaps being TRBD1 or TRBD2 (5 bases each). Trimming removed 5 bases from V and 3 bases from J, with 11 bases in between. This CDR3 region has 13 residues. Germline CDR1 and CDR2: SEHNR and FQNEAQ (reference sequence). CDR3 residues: CASSPGRNYEQYF. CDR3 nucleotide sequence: TGTGCCAGCAGCCCGGGACGGAACTACGAGCAGTACTTC.

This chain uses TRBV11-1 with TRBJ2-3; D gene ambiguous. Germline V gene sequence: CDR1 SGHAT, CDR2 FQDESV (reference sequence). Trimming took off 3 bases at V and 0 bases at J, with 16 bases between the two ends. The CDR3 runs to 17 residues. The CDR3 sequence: CASSFGRASGSTDTQYF. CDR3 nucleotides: TGTGCCAGCAGCTTCGGACGGGCCTCGGGTAGCACAGATACGCAGTATTTT. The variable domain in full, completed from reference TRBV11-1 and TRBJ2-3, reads EAEVAQSPRYKITEKSQAVAFWCDPISGHATLYWYRQILGQGPELLVQFQDESVVDDSQLPKDRFSAERLKGVDSTLKIQPAELGDSAMYLCASSFGRASGSTDTQYFGPGTRLTVL.

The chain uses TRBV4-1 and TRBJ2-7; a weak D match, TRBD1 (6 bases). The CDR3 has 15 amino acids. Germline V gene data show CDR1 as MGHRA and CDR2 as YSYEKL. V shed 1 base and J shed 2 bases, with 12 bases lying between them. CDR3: CASSQGTDKAYEQYF. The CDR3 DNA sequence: TGCGCCAGCAGCCAAGGGACAGATAAGGCCTACGAGCAGTACTTC.

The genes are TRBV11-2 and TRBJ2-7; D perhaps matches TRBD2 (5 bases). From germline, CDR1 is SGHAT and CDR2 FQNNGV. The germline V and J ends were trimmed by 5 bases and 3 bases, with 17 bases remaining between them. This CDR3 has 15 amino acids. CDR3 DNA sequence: TGTGCCAGCAGCCCGGGTATAGCGAGGTTCTACGAGCAGTACTTC. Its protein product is CASSPGIARFYEQYF.

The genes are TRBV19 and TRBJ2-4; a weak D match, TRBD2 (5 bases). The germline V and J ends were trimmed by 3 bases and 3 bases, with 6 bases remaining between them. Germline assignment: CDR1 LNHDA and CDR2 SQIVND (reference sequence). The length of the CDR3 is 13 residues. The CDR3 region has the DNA TGTGCCAGTAGTATCGGGATCAAAAACATTCAGTACTTC. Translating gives CASSIGIKNIQYF.

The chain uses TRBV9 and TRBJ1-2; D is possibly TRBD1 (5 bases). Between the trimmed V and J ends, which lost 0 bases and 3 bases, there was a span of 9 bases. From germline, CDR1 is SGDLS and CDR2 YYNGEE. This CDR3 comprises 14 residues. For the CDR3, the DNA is TGTGCCAGCAGCGTAGAGTCAGGGTACTATGGCTACACCTTC. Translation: CASSVESGYYGYTF.

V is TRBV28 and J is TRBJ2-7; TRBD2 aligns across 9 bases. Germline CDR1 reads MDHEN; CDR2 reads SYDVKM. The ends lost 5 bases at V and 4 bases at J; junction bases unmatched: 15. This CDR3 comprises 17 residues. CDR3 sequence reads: CASSPMRGLANIYEQYF. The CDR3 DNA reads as TGTGCCAGCAGTCCAATGAGAGGACTAGCGAATATATACGAGCAGTACTTC.

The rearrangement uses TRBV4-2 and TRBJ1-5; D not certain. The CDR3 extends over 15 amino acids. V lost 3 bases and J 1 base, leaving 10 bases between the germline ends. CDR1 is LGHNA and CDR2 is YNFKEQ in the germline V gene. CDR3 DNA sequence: TGTGCCAGCAGCCAGTACGAGCTAAGCAATCAGCCCCAGCATTTT. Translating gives CASSQYELSNQPQHF.

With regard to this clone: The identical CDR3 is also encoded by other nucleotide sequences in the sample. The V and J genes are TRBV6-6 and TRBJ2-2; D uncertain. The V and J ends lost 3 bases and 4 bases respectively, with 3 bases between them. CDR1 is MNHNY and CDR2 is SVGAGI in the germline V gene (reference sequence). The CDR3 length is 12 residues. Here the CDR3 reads CASSYGTGELFF. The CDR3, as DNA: TGTGCCAGCAGTTATGGCACCGGGGAGCTGTTTTTT.

For the CDR3, the DNA is TGTGCCAGCAGCCACCTTGACTCCTACGAGCAGTACTTC. Its translation: CASSHLDSYEQYF. The J gene is TRBJ2-7, the V gene TRBV14, with D hard to call. Germline lookup yields CDR1 SGHDN and CDR2 FVKESK. The V gene lost 3 bases and the J gene lost 0 bases, with 6 bases spanning the gap. This CDR3 is built from 13 residues.

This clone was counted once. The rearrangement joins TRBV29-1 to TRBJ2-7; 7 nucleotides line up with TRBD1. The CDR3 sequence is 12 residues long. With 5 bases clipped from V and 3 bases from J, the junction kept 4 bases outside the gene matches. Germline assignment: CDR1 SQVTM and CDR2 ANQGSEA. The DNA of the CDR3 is TGCAGCGTTAGCCGGGACAGCTACGAGCAGTACTTC. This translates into CSVSRDSYEQYF.

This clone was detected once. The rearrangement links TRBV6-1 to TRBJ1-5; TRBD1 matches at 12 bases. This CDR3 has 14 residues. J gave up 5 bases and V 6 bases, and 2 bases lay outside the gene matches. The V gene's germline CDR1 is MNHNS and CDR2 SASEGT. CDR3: CASRGQGAHQPQHF. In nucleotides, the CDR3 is TGTGCCAGCAGGGGACAGGGGGCCCATCAGCCCCAGCATTTT.

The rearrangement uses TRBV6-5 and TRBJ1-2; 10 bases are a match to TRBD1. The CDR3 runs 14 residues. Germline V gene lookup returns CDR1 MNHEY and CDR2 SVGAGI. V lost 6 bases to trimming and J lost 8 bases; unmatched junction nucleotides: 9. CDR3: CASSQDRGKCGYTF. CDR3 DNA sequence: TGTGCCAGCAGCCAGGACAGGGGGAAATGCGGCTACACCTTC.

CDR3 protein: CASSFLNYEQYF. The DNA for the CDR3 is TGTGCCAGCAGTTTCCTCAACTACGAGCAGTACTTC. This chain connects TRBV28 to TRBJ2-7; D unclear. CDR1 and CDR2 (germline): MDHEN, SYDVKM. V was pared by 3 bases and J by 3 bases, with 6 bases between. CDR3 size: 12 residues.

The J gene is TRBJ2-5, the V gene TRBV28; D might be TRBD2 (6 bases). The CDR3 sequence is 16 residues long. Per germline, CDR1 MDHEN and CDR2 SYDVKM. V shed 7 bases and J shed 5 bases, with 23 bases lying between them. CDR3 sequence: CASTTLGLLGRETQYF. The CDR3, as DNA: TGTGCCAGCACTACCTTGGGACTCCTAGGTCGGGAGACCCAGTACTTC.

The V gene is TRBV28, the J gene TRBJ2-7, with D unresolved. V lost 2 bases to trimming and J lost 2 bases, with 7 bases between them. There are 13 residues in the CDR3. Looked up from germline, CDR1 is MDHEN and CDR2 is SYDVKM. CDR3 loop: CASSLQAPYEQYF. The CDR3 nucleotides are TGTGCCAGCAGTTTACAGGCCCCCTACGAGCAGTACTTC.

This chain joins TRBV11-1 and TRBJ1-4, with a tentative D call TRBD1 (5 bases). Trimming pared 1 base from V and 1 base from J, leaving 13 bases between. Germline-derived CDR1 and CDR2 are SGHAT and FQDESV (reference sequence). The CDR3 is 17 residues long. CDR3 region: CASSLDPREGTNEKLFF. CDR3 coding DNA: TGTGCCAGCAGCTTAGACCCCAGGGAAGGAACTAATGAAAAACTGTTTTTT.

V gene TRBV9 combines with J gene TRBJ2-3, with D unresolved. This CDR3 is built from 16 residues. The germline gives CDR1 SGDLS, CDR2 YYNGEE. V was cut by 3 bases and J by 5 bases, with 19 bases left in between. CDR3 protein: CASSATGPQLRDTQYF. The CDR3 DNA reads TGTGCCAGCAGCGCCACCGGACCCCAATTGCGAGATACGCAGTATTTT.

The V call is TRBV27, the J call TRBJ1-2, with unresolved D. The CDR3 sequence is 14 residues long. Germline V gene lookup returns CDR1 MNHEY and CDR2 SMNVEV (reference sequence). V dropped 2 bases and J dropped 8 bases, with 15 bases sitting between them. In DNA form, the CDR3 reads TGTGCCAGCAGTTTAAAGCCGGGGTTGGAAGGCTACACCTTC. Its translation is CASSLKPGLEGYTF.

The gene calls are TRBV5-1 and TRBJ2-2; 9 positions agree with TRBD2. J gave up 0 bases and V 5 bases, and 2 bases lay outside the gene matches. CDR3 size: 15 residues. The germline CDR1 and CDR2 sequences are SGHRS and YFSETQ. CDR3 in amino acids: CASRIAGANTGELFF. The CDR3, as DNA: TGCGCCAGCAGAATAGCGGGAGCGAACACCGGGGAGCTGTTTTTT.

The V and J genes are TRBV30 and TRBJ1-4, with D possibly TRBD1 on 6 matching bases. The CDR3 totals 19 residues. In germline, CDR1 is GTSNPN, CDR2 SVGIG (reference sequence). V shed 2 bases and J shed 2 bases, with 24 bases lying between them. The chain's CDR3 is CAWSRRGDTSLRTNEKLFF. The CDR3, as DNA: TGTGCCTGGAGTAGGCGGGGGGACACTTCACTCAGGACTAATGAAAAACTGTTTTTT.